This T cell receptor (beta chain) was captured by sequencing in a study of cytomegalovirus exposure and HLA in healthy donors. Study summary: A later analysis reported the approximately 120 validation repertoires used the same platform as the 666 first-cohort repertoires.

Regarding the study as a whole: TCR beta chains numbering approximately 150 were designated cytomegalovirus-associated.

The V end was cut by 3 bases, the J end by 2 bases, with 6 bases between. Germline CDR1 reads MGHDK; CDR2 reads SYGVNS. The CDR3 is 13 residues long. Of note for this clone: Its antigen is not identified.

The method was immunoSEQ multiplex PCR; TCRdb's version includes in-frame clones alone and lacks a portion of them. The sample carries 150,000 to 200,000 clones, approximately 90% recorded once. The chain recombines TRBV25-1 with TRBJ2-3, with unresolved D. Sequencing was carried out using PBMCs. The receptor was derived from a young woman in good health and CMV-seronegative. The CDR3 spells CASSDLPTDTQYF. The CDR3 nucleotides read TGTGCCAGCAGTGATCTTCCCACAGATACGCAGTATTTT.